This T cell receptor beta chain was captured by sequencing in a study of cytomegalovirus exposure and HLA in healthy donors. General study findings and limits: In the approximately 120 validation repertoires, a later analysis found that first-cohort TCR clusters tended to co-occur. Investigators reported 164 TCR beta chains as tied to cytomegalovirus. Published work reported that the classifier diagnosed cytomegalovirus status with high specificity and sensitivity.

Comments on this clone: Its matching antigen is unknown.

CDR1 SGHDT and CDR2 YYEEEE come from the germline V gene. Trimming at V came to 2 bases and at J to 7 bases, leaving 8 bases not matched to a gene. CDR3 length: 15 amino acids. Assay used: immunoSEQ multiplex PCR; TCRdb lists only in-frame clones, some missing. The sample has 65,000 to 80,000 clones, roughly 95% seen once. The chain recombines TRBV5-6 with TRBJ2-1, with 8 bases matching TRBD1. The origin of this receptor is a woman under 30 in good health and CMV-seropositive. Material for sequencing was PBMCs. CDR3 nucleotide sequence: TGTGCCAGCAGCTTTTCCGGACAGGGTTGGAATGAGCAGTTCTTC. Residues: CASSFSGQGWNEQFF.